The next 18 T cell receptor beta chains were all read from a single sample in a study of T-cell reconstitution after alpha-beta-depleted transplantation in children. It was with unique molecular identifiers that the TCRbeta library was prepared. MiXCR, applied by TCRdb to the PCR reads, yields one record per CDR3 protein. The sample comprises approximately 200,000 distinct CDR3 sequences, more than 12% of which are singletons, and under 15% rests with the top ten. This sample comprised PBMCs from the stem cell graft donor, obtained from the stem cell graft. These TCRs come from a human donor who donated a stem cell graft to a child with acute lymphoblastic leukemia.

Many counts were recorded for this clonotype. This chain uses TRBV5-5 with TRBJ1-3, with no clear D. CDR1 is SGHKS and CDR2 is YYEKEE in the germline V gene (reference sequence). This CDR3 is 16 amino acids long. The germline V and J ends were trimmed by 0 bases and 1 base, with 11 bases remaining between them. DNA for the CDR3: TGTGCCAGCAGCTTGGTACCAGCCGGATCTGGAAACACCATATATTTT. Translated: CASSLVPAGSGNTIYF.

The chain combines TRBV2 with TRBJ1-4, with 8 bases lining up with TRBD1. The CDR3 extends over 14 amino acids. The trim removed 1 base at V and 7 bases at J, leaving 2 bases unmatched. CDR1 SNHLY and CDR2 FYNNEI come from the germline V gene. The CDR3 nucleotides read TGTGCCAGCAGTGAAGACAGGGGGGGTGAAAAACTGTTTTTT. Translating gives CASSEDRGGEKLFF.

The chain links TRBV7-2 to TRBJ2-7; TRBD2 matches 9 bases. The CDR3 covers 15 residues. V lost 4 bases, J lost 3 bases, and 7 bases stayed unmatched. The germline V gene has CDR1 SGHTA and CDR2 FQGNSA. In nucleotides, the CDR3 is TGTGCCAGCAGCTCCCCGACTAGCGGTTACTACGAGCAGTACTTC. As protein: CASSSPTSGYYEQYF.

This clonotype was counted many times. CDR3 DNA sequence: TGTGCCAGCAGAAGGGACTTAGCGGATTCACCCCTCCACTTT. Amino acid sequence: CASRRDLADSPLHF. The chain joins TRBV5-4 to TRBJ1-6; D may be TRBD1 (5 bases). The germline CDR1 and CDR2 sequences are SGHNT and YYREEE (reference sequence). The CDR3 loop spans 14 amino acids. V lost 5 bases and J lost 8, with 14 bases in between. The entire variable domain, with the rest obtained from reference TRBV5-4 and TRBJ1-6, is as follows: ETGVTQSPTHLIKTRGQQVTLRCSSQSGHNTVSWYQQALGQGPQFIFQYYREEENGRGNFPPRFSGLQFPNYSSELNVNALELDDSALYLCASRRDLADSPLHFGNGTRLTVT.

The sample holds one count of this clonotype. The V and J genes are TRBV19 and TRBJ1-5; TRBD1 aligns across 11 bases. The CDR3 is made up of 17 amino acids. CDR1 and CDR2 from the germline V gene are LNHDA and SQIVND (reference sequence). V trimming: 4 bases; J trimming: 0 bases; junction bases outside the gene matches: 5. CDR3 sequence reads: CASSRGTGGYSNQPQHF. CDR3 nucleotides: TGTGCCAGTAGTAGAGGGACAGGGGGATATAGCAATCAGCCCCAGCATTTT.

This clonotype was picked up a small number of times. This chain uses TRBV5-1 with TRBJ2-3; 10 nucleotides match TRBD2. V gave up 4 bases and J gave up 3 bases; unmatched junction bases: 8. The germline CDR1 and CDR2 sequences are SGHRS and YFSETQ. The CDR3 covers 16 residues. The CDR3 region has the DNA TGCGCCAGCAGCGAAATAGCGGGAGGTGAAACAGATACGCAGTATTTT. Amino acids: CASSEIAGGETDTQYF.

At least ten counts were recorded for this clonotype. The chain links TRBV6-1 to TRBJ2-7; 10 nucleotides match TRBD2. V lost 9 bases and J lost 0; bases outside the gene matches: 5. CDR3 length: 14 amino acids. Germline assignment: CDR1 MNHNS and CDR2 SASEGT. CDR3 DNA sequence: TGTGCCAGTTCTAGCGGGAGACCCTCCTACGAGCAGTACTTC. This translates into CASSSGRPSYEQYF.

This clonotype was picked up many times. V usage is TRBV18 and J usage is TRBJ2-3; the D call may be TRBD1 or TRBD2 (5 bases each). Per germline, CDR1 KGHSH and CDR2 LQKENI. The germline V and J ends were trimmed by 3 bases and 3 bases, with 10 bases remaining between them. The CDR3 has 14 amino acids. The CDR3 is CASSPSGRTDTQYF. The CDR3 bases are TGTGCCAGCTCACCGTCGGGGCGAACAGATACGCAGTATTTT. The full variable domain, completed using reference TRBV18 and TRBJ2-3, is NAGVMQNPRHLVRRRGQEARLRCSPMKGHSHVYWYRQLPEEGLKFMVYLQKENIIDESGMPKERFSAEFPKEGPSILRIQQVVRGDSAAYFCASSPSGRTDTQYFGPGTRLTVL.

As regards this clonotype: Being one base from a much bigger clone, this may be a read error. The chain's CDR3 is CSSSLVSGSRDEQFF. The CDR3 coding sequence is TGCTCCAGCAGCTTGGTTAGCGGGAGTAGAGATGAGCAGTTCTTC. The chain employs TRBV5-1 and TRBJ2-1; TRBD2 matches 9 bases. The CDR3 is 15 residues long. Germline-derived CDR1 and CDR2 are SGHRS and YFSETQ.

This clonotype appeared many times. This chain joins TRBV6-1 and TRBJ1-2; 8 bases agree with TRBD1. There are 17 residues in the CDR3. CDR1 MNHNS and CDR2 SASEGT come from the germline V gene. V lost 6 bases and J lost 3; bases outside the gene matches: 15. CDR3 sequence reads: CASRRFARGQVHYGYTF. CDR3 in DNA: TGTGCCAGCAGACGATTTGCCAGGGGACAGGTCCACTATGGCTACACCTTC.

This clonotype was seen repeatedly, ten times or more. At one of its ends the junction is not consistent with the germline gene, which may arise from a read error. V and J are TRBV27 and TRBJ2-7, with 8 bases identical to TRBD1. The length of the CDR3 is 12 residues. CDR1 is MNHEY and CDR2 is SMNVEV in the germline V gene (reference sequence). CDR3 coding DNA: TGTGCCAGCAGTTCCCCACCGGGACAGGAGATCTTC. This translates into CASSSPPGQEIF.

In this sample, this clonotype turned up many times. The chain uses TRBV12-3 or TRBV12-4 and TRBJ2-2; TRBD1 agrees at 7 bases. The CDR3 totals 13 residues. The V segment lost 7 bases and the J segment 4 bases; nucleotides outside the gene matches: 3. The DNA for the CDR3 is TGTGCCAGCACGACAGGGTTCACCGGGGAGCTGTTTTTT. It encodes CASTTGFTGELFF.

This clonotype was picked up many times. The V gene is TRBV20-1, the J gene TRBJ2-7; D possibly corresponds to TRBD2 (5 bases). V was shortened by 5 bases and J by 4 bases, with 9 bases between the two germline ends. The length of the CDR3 is 11 residues. Germline lookup yields CDR1 DFQATT and CDR2 SNEGSKA (reference sequence). The CDR3 DNA reads TGCAGTGCTCTAGCCGGGTACGAGCAGTACTTC. Amino acid sequence: CSALAGYEQYF.

This clonotype came up many times. This chain connects TRBV3-1 to TRBJ1-1, with a weak D call TRBD1 (5 bases). Germline-derived CDR1 and CDR2 are LGHDT and YNNKEL (reference sequence). The V and J ends lost 3 bases and 0 bases respectively, with 8 bases between them. The CDR3 runs to 14 residues. CDR3 nucleotides: TGTGCCAGCAGCCACCCAGGGATGAACACTGAAGCTTTCTTT. Its translation is CASSHPGMNTEAFF. The full variable domain, rest sourced from reference TRBV3-1 and TRBJ1-1, is DTAVSQTPKYLVTQMGNDKSIKCEQNLGHDTMYWYKQDSKKFLKIMFSYNNKELIINETVPNRFSPKSPDKAHLNLHINSLELGDSAVYFCASSHPGMNTEAFFGQGTRLTVV.

The V gene is TRBV12-3 or TRBV12-4, the J gene TRBJ1-4, with D possibly being TRBD1 (5 bases). There are 15 residues in the CDR3. Deletions cut 5 bases from V and 1 base from J, with 11 bases between. In DNA form, the CDR3 reads TGTGCCAGCAGTCAGGGAACGCTAACTAATGAAAAACTGTTTTTT. Translating it yields CASSQGTLTNEKLFF.

This clonotype was seen ten or more times. The chain joins TRBV28 to TRBJ1-2; 9 bases map to TRBD1. V was pared by 2 bases and J by 2 bases, with 6 bases of the junction left unmatched. Germline CDR1 reads MDHEN; CDR2 reads SYDVKM. This CDR3 is built from 16 residues. CDR3 loop: CASSLLTGGANYGYTF. The CDR3 DNA sequence: TGTGCCAGCAGTTTACTCACAGGGGGCGCGAACTATGGCTACACCTTC.

This clonotype has at least ten counts. The J gene is TRBJ2-7, the V gene TRBV6-2 or TRBV6-3, with TRBD2 matching over 9 bases. The CDR3 spans 15 residues. Germline trimming cut 4 bases from V and 6 bases from J; bases unmatched to any gene: 10. Per germline, CDR1 MNHEY and CDR2 SVGEGT. CDR3 coding DNA: TGTGCCAGCAGTTCGAGGGGTAGCGGGAGCTCCGAGCAGTACTTC. Translated: CASSSRGSGSSEQYF.

The genes are TRBV7-9 and TRBJ1-1; possibly TRBD1 for D (5 bases). CDR3 length: 17 residues. The ends were cut back, 8 bases at V and 1 base at J, with 23 bases in the middle. Germline V gives CDR1 SEHNR, CDR2 FQNEAQ (reference sequence). The CDR3 DNA reads TGTGCCAGCCGGGAGACTGGGACGGTAATAGGGAACACTGAAGCTTTCTTT. This sequence encodes CASRETGTVIGNTEAFF.